These T cell receptor beta chains were read from a single sample in a study of T cells after posttransplantation cyclophosphamide. This table comes from immunoSEQ multiplex PCR, and its TCRdb copy is limited to in-frame clones, with some not included. The sample shows around 30,000 clones, roughly 88% of them seen only once. The specimen was PBMCs. The receptors derive from a man in his forties or fifties. Each CDR3 is given with its conserved first and last residue. D genes are given only for firm matches. Part of the rows lack a size; the others show once, few, many or a class for expanded clones.

clone_size	v_call	j_call	d_call	cdr3_nt	cdr3_aa
.	TRBV4-3	TRBJ1-6	.	TGCGCCAGCAGCCAAGGGTGGCACGATAATTCACCCCTCCACTTT	CASSQGWHDNSPLHF
.	TRBV11-3	TRBJ2-3	TRBD1	TGTGCCAGCAGCTCTTATCCGGACAGGGACAGCACAGATACGCAGTATTTT	CASSSYPDRDSTDTQYF
.	TRBV5-1	TRBJ1-2	.	TGCGCCAGCAGCTACCAGATGAGGGGCTACACCTTC	CASSYQMRGYTF
.	TRBV7-3	TRBJ2-1	TRBD1	TGTGCCAGCAGCCACAATCCGGGACAGGGGGCGCGTGAGCAGTTCTTC	CASSHNPGQGAREQFF
.	TRBV29-1	TRBJ1-1	.	TGCAGCGTTCCTAAAGGGGCAATGAACACTGAAGCTTTCTTT	CSVPKGAMNTEAFF
once	TRBV6-1	TRBJ2-5	.	TGTGCCAGCAGTGAAGTCTGGACACAAGAGACCCAGTACTTC	CASSEVWTQETQYF
.	TRBV27	TRBJ1-2	TRBD1	TGTGCCAGCAGAACAGGGGCTAATGGCTACACCTTC	CASRTGANGYTF
.	TRBV10-3	TRBJ2-1	.	TGTGCCATCAGTGAGTCGTGGACGGACAACCATGAGCAGTTCTTC	CAISESWTDNHEQFF
.	TRBV7-9	TRBJ2-3	TRBD2	TGTGCCAGCAGTTCCACCGGGGGGAATACGCAGTATTTT	CASSSTGGNTQYF
few	TRBV11-3	TRBJ1-1	.	TGTGCCAGCAGCTTACCGGACAGTAAAGCTTTCTTT	CASSLPDSKAFF
.	TRBV5-1	TRBJ2-7	.	TGCGCCAGCAGCTATGGTACGTCGGGCTACGAGCAGTACTTC	CASSYGTSGYEQYF
.	TRBV11-2	TRBJ1-5	.	TGTGCCAGCAGCTTAGTTGCCGGGTCAAGTCAGCCCCAGCATTTT	CASSLVAGSSQPQHF
.	TRBV18	TRBJ2-1	TRBD2	TGTGCCAGCTCACCCCTTCGAAGACTAGCGGGAGAACATGAGCAGTTCTTC	CASSPLRRLAGEHEQFF
.	TRBV7-2	TRBJ1-3	TRBD1	TGTGCCAGCAGCGCGACAGGGGTAGGAAACACCATATATTTT	CASSATGVGNTIYF
.	TRBV7-3	TRBJ1-6	.	TGTGCCAGCAGCCCAAATGGGGGCGTGGGTTCACCCCTCCACTTT	CASSPNGGVGSPLHF
.	TRBV4-3	TRBJ2-2	TRBD2	TGCGCCAGCAGCCAAGGTTCAGCGGGGGGGAACACCGGGGAGCTGTTTTTT	CASSQGSAGGNTGELFF
.	TRBV11-2	TRBJ2-1	TRBD2	TGTGCCAGCAGCTTTTGGTCGTGGACTAGCGGGGCCAATGAGCAGTTCTTC	CASSFWSWTSGANEQFF
.	TRBV5-1	TRBJ1-2	.	TGCGCCAGCAGCTTGGCCGGGGGAGGGGACTATGGCTACACCTTC	CASSLAGGGDYGYTF
.	TRBV7-8	TRBJ1-1	.	TGTGCCAGCAGGAAGACGAGGGGGAGGGACACTGAAGCTTTCTTT	CASRKTRGRDTEAFF
.	TRBV18	TRBJ1-5	TRBD1	TGTGCCAGCTCAGAGGGACAGAAACAGCCCCAGCATTTT	CASSEGQKQPQHF
.	TRBV11-2	TRBJ2-7	TRBD2	TGTGCCAGCGGTCGACTAGCGGGCCATTACGAGCAGTACTTC	CASGRLAGHYEQYF
.	TRBV27	TRBJ2-1	TRBD2	TGTGCCAGCAGGACTAGCGGGGGGGGAAATGAGCAGTTCTTC	CASRTSGGGNEQFF
.	TRBV11-2	TRBJ2-7	.	TGTGCCAGCAGCTTATTCCCGGATTACAGCTCCTACGAGCAGTACTTC	CASSLFPDYSSYEQYF
.	TRBV4-1	TRBJ2-6	TRBD2	TGCGCCAGCAGCTCCCGGGTTGGGGGGGGTCTTGGGGCCAACGTCCTGACTTTC	CASSSRVGGGLGANVLTF
.	TRBV15	TRBJ1-2	.	TGTGCCACCAGCTTTGGGGGCAGAGGCTACACCTTC	CATSFGGRGYTF
.	TRBV11-2	TRBJ1-1	TRBD1	TGTGCCAGCAGCTACATACCAGGGGGTGGAGCTTTCTTT	CASSYIPGGGAFF
.	TRBV15	TRBJ1-6	.	TGTGCCACCAGACAGAATAATTCACCCCTCCACTTT	CATRQNNSPLHF
.	TRBV19	TRBJ2-7	.	TGTGCCAGTAGTGTGCGGTGGGTTCAACCTTCCTACGAGCAGTACTTC	CASSVRWVQPSYEQYF
.	TRBV6-6	TRBJ2-3	.	TGTGCCAGCAGTTATGGCCAGAGCACAGATACGCAGTATTTT	CASSYGQSTDTQYF
.	TRBV19	TRBJ1-5	TRBD1	TGTGCCAGTAGTAGAATAACAGGGGTGAGTCCGCCCCAGCATTTT	CASSRITGVSPPQHF
.	TRBV7-2	TRBJ2-7	.	TGTGCCAGCAGCTTAGAGAGGGTACTGGGAACCTCACAGTACTTC	CASSLERVLGTSQYF
.	TRBV7-2	TRBJ2-1	TRBD2	TGTGCCAGCAGCTTAGCGGGGGGGAGTGAGCAGTTCTTC	CASSLAGGSEQFF
once	TRBV10-1	TRBJ2-7	TRBD2	TGCGCCAAGGGACTACCACCCTACTACGAGCAGTACTTC	CAKGLPPYYEQYF
.	TRBV11-2	TRBJ2-5	.	TGTGCCAGCAGCTTCAGCGGTCAAGAGACCCAGTACTTC	CASSFSGQETQYF
.	TRBV7-6	TRBJ1-3	TRBD1	TGTGCCAGCAGCCCAGGGACAGGGATCGGAAACACCATATATTTT	CASSPGTGIGNTIYF
once	TRBV7-9	TRBJ2-7	TRBD1	TGTGCCAGCAGCGCGTCAGACAGGGGGTCCTACGAGCAGTACTTC	CASSASDRGSYEQYF
.	TRBV5-5	TRBJ1-1	.	TGTGCCAGCAGCTGGAGGGAACTGAACACTGAAGCTTTCTTT	CASSWRELNTEAFF
.	TRBV7-9	TRBJ1-2	TRBD1	TGTGCCAGCAGCTTAGAGGGGGCAGCTCAGGGGACTTTC	CASSLEGAAQGTF
few	TRBV19	TRBJ1-2	.	TGTGCCAGTAGTACGAACAGGCCGTCCTATGGCTACACCTTC	CASSTNRPSYGYTF
.	TRBV28	TRBJ2-7	.	TGTGCCAGCAGTCGCCATTCCCGCTACGAGCAGTACTTC	CASSRHSRYEQYF
.	TRBV7-9	TRBJ1-1	.	TGTGCCAGCACCCACAGGGTGTCGAACACTGAAGCTTTCTTT	CASTHRVSNTEAFF
.	TRBV28	TRBJ1-1	.	TGTGCCAGCAAGACCCACAGCCCCTTTACTGAAGCTTTCTTT	CASKTHSPFTEAFF
.	TRBV7-3	TRBJ2-3	.	TGTGCCAGCAGCTTCCTAGATACAGATACGCAGTATTTT	CASSFLDTDTQYF
.	TRBV9	TRBJ2-6	.	TGTGCCAGCAGCCTCGCGGCTGGGGCCAACGTCCTGACTTTC	CASSLAAGANVLTF
.	TRBV9	TRBJ1-5	TRBD1	TGTGCCAGCAGCGCGACAGGGGGCACTCAGCCCCAGCATTTT	CASSATGGTQPQHF
.	TRBV11-2	TRBJ1-4	.	TGTGCCAGCAGCTTCCGACAGGTCCCCGGGGAAAAACTGTTTTTT	CASSFRQVPGEKLFF
.	TRBV29-1	TRBJ2-1	.	TGCAGCGTTGGCCAGGGGCAGGGGCGGAATGAGCAGTTCTTC	CSVGQGQGRNEQFF
.	TRBV19	TRBJ2-7	.	TGTGCCAGTAGTATAGGCCCCGGGGACGAGCAGTACTTC	CASSIGPGDEQYF
.	TRBV11-3	TRBJ2-1	TRBD2	TGTGCCAGCAGCCTAGCGGGAGTTGTGGGTGATGAGCAGTTCTTC	CASSLAGVVGDEQFF
.	TRBV19	TRBJ1-1	.	TGTGCCAGTAGTATCCGGGGGTCCCTGAACACTGAAGCTTTCTTT	CASSIRGSLNTEAFF
.	TRBV30	TRBJ2-7	TRBD1	TGTGCCGGGACAGTTACGGACAGTTCCTACGAGCAGTACTTC	CAGTVTDSSYEQYF
.	TRBV6-5	TRBJ2-2	.	TGTGCCAGCATGGGGGCCAGGGACACCGGGGAGCTGTTTTTT	CASMGARDTGELFF
few	TRBV5-1	TRBJ2-7	.	TGCGCCAGCAGCCAAGATCGCGGCAGAAAGTACGAGCAGTACTTC	CASSQDRGRKYEQYF
once	TRBV9	TRBJ1-1	.	TGTGCCAGCAGCCCCAATCTACAGGGAACTGAAGCTTTCTTT	CASSPNLQGTEAFF